What follows are 15 T cell receptor beta chains derived from one specimen sequenced in a study of blood T cells in healthy people across ages. Next came a second PCR, run for roughly 6 to 11 cycles, which used a sample-barcoded 5' primer along with a J-beta primer mix. TCRdb reprocessed the 5' RACE reads with MiXCR, giving one entry per CDR3 protein. The sample consists of 1.5 million to 2 million distinct CDR3 sequences, about 39% of them appearing once. Sequencing used blood. The origin of the receptors is a human donor in good health.

This clonotype was seen a few times. The V and J genes are TRBV7-2 and TRBJ2-3, with 8 bases lining up with TRBD1. Germline assignment: CDR1 SGHTA and CDR2 FQGNSA. This CDR3 is built from 15 residues. V was pared by 3 bases and J by 4 bases, with 6 bases of the junction left unmatched. The DNA for the CDR3 is TGTGCCAGCAGCTTGGTCAGGGGGCGATCAGATACGCAGTATTTT. It codes for CASSLVRGRSDTQYF.

A remark on this clonotype: One junction end does not reproduce the germline sequence, and a read error may be involved. This chain connects TRBV4-1 to TRBJ1-1; the D gene is possibly TRBD1 (5 bases). Germline CDR1 is MGHRA and CDR2 is YSYEKL. This CDR3 has 14 residues. CDR3 nucleotide sequence: TGCGCCAACAGCCAGGGTGGACGGGCCCCTGAAGCTTTCTTT. This codes for CANSQGGRAPEAFF.

This sequence joins TRBV20-1 and TRBJ1-2, with a weak D call TRBD1 (6 bases). V shed 8 bases and J shed 4 bases, with 20 bases lying between them. The CDR3 sequence is 14 residues long. CDR1 and CDR2 (germline): DFQATT, SNEGSKA (reference sequence). The CDR3 DNA reads TGCAGTCCTAATGTCCCCGGGGGGCCCTATGGCTACACCTTC. It yields the protein CSPNVPGGPYGYTF.

This clonotype turned up a few times. The chain joins TRBV18 to TRBJ2-1; TRBD2 matches at 9 bases. The DNA end is a closer match to TRBJ2-7, so the J assignment may be wrong. From germline, CDR1 is KGHSH and CDR2 LQKENI. The length of the CDR3 is 14 residues. The CDR3 coding sequence is TGTGCCAGCTCACCGGGACTAGCTGGGGAGGAGCAGTACTTC. It encodes CASSPGLAGEEQYF.

This clonotype came up a few times. CDR3 in amino acids: CASSQEIAARHNEQFF. CDR3 in DNA: TGCGCCAGCAGCCAAGAAATTGCGGCTCGTCACAATGAGCAGTTCTTC. The chain uses TRBV4-3 and TRBJ2-1; D gene unclear. Germline V gene sequence: CDR1 LGHNA, CDR2 YSLEER. The CDR3 extends over 16 amino acids. Trimming took off 0 bases at V and 5 bases at J, with 14 bases between the two ends.

The chain carries TRBV24-1 and TRBJ2-1; 9 bases align to TRBD2. From germline, CDR1 is KGHDR and CDR2 SFDVKD. The length of the CDR3 is 15 residues. The V and J ends lost 6 bases and 4 bases, in that order; junction bases with no gene match: 6. CDR3 nucleotides: TGTGCCACCAGTAGGGGAAGCGGGGGGTACAATGAGCAGTTCTTC. Residues: CATSRGSGGYNEQFF.

The chain joins TRBV4-3 to TRBJ1-2; unclear D gene. Germline V gene lookup returns CDR1 LGHNA and CDR2 YSLEER. V lost 0 bases and J lost 2, with 10 bases in between. The CDR3 consists of 15 residues. CDR3 residues: CASSQEEDYNYGYTF. The DNA for the CDR3 is TGCGCCAGCAGCCAAGAAGAGGATTACAACTATGGCTACACCTTC.

This rearrangement joins TRBV4-3 to TRBJ1-1; 10 nucleotides match TRBD1. The V segment lost 1 base and the J segment 4 bases; nucleotides outside the gene matches: 0. The CDR3 covers 14 residues. The germline gives CDR1 LGHNA, CDR2 YSLEER. This CDR3 is CASSQGQGATEAFF. CDR3 nucleotides: TGCGCCAGCAGCCAAGGACAGGGGGCCACTGAAGCTTTCTTT.

The rearrangement joins TRBV20-1 to TRBJ2-7; 11 bases agree with TRBD1. V shed 5 bases and J 1 base; nucleotides not matched to a gene: 10. The CDR3 consists of 16 residues. In germline, CDR1 is DFQATT, CDR2 SNEGSKA (reference sequence). The CDR3: CSADMDRGRRSYEQYF. The CDR3, as DNA: TGCAGTGCTGATATGGACAGGGGGCGTCGTTCCTACGAGCAGTACTTC.

The chain has TRBV11-2 and TRBJ2-5, with D uncertain. V was cut by 4 bases and J by 2 bases, with 8 bases left in between. This CDR3 has 13 residues. Germline-derived CDR1 and CDR2 are SGHAT and FQNNGV. The CDR3 reads CASSWVQQETQYF. CDR3 DNA: TGTGCCAGCAGCTGGGTCCAACAAGAGACCCAGTACTTC.

The chain links TRBV29-1 to TRBJ1-4; TRBD1 matches 7 bases. The CDR3 runs to 14 residues. Germline V gives CDR1 SQVTM, CDR2 ANQGSEA. Trimming took 7 bases from V and 3 from J; bases not matched to a gene: 8. The CDR3 bases are TGCAGCGCTGGGCTTGGACAGGCTAATGAAAAACTGTTTTTT. The encoded protein is CSAGLGQANEKLFF.

In nucleotides, the CDR3 is TGTGCCAGCAGCTCCTGGTTGTCGGGGGATACGCAGTATTTT. Its translation is CASSSWLSGDTQYF. The J gene is TRBJ2-3, the V gene TRBV4-2, with D tentatively TRBD2 (5 bases). Germline V gene lookup returns CDR1 LGHNA and CDR2 YNFKEQ. Between the trimmed V and J ends, which lost 5 bases and 6 bases, there was a span of 15 bases. The CDR3 extends over 14 amino acids.

This clonotype has just a few counts. The V and J genes are TRBV11-1 and TRBJ2-3; 12 bases fit TRBD1. Trimming at V came to 5 bases and at J to 6 bases, leaving 6 bases not matched to a gene. Germline V gene lookup returns CDR1 SGHAT and CDR2 FQDESV (reference sequence). The CDR3 has 15 amino acids. CDR3 in amino acids: CASSPRDRGRDTQYF. DNA of the CDR3: TGTGCCAGCAGCCCCCGGGACAGGGGGCGGGATACGCAGTATTTT.

This clonotype was seen a handful of times. The V gene is TRBV7-2, the J gene TRBJ2-3; unclear D gene. Trimming removed 1 base at V and 0 bases at J, with 8 bases between. CDR1 and CDR2 (germline): SGHTA, FQGNSA. The CDR3 sequence is 15 residues long. The CDR3 DNA reads as TGTGCCAGCAGCTTAGGACGGATTAGCACAGATACGCAGTATTTT. Translating it yields CASSLGRISTDTQYF.

The genes are TRBV7-9 and TRBJ2-5, with 7 bases fitting TRBD1. The DNA end is a closer match to TRBJ2-7, so the J assignment may be wrong. The CDR3 is 14 amino acids. In germline, CDR1 is SEHNR, CDR2 FQNEAQ (reference sequence). The CDR3 protein is CASSATGQPYEQYF. The CDR3 bases are TGTGCCAGCAGCGCTACGGGACAGCCCTACGAGCAGTACTTC.